A single sample is the source of the 20 T cell receptor beta chains below, sequenced in a study of early T cells in non-severe SARS-CoV-2 infection. TCRdb independently ran MiXCR on the 5' RACE reads; one entry per CDR3 protein. The sample contains approximately 45,000 distinct CDR3 sequences, roughly 6.2% of which appear only once. The sample comprised whole blood. These receptors all come from an adult who was a healthcare worker with PCR-confirmed SARS-CoV-2 infection or an uninfected control (not recorded which).

As regards this clonotype: Lacking the conserved final phenylalanine or tryptophan, this CDR3 likely reflects a read error. The rearrangement joins TRBV10-3 to TRBJ2-6, with D perhaps TRBD1 (5 bases). The CDR3 has 15 amino acids. Germline CDR1 and CDR2: ENHRY and SYGVKD. Trimming removed 3 bases from V and 2 bases from J, with 8 bases in between. CDR3 in amino acids: CAISDEGAGANVLTS. The CDR3 DNA sequence: TGTGCCATCAGTGATGAAGGGGCTGGGGCCAACGTCCTGACTTCC.

This clonotype came up many times. This chain uses TRBV6-5 with TRBJ1-6; D is uncertain. This CDR3 contains 14 residues. Germline V gives CDR1 MNHEY, CDR2 SVGAGI. Trimming stripped 4 bases from V and 7 bases from J, with 11 bases between. The CDR3 protein is CASSLDWANSPLHF. Written as DNA, the CDR3 is TGTGCCAGCAGTTTGGACTGGGCGAATTCACCCCTCCACTTT.

This clonotype was counted many times. This chain uses TRBV19 with TRBJ2-4, with 8 bases that match TRBD1. CDR1 is LNHDA and CDR2 is SQIVND in the germline V gene (reference sequence). J was trimmed by 5 bases and V by 6 bases; bases with no gene match: 9. CDR3 length: 15 residues. The chain's CDR3 is CASSTLDRAQNIQYF. The DNA for the CDR3 is TGTGCCAGTAGCACCTTGGACAGGGCCCAAAACATTCAGTACTTC.

The chain links TRBV12-3 or TRBV12-4 to TRBJ1-1; 7 bases align to TRBD1. With 5 bases clipped from V and 0 bases from J, the junction kept 9 bases outside the gene matches. The length of the CDR3 is 16 residues. The CDR3 is CASSDDPGQMNTEAFF. The CDR3 region has the DNA TGTGCCAGCAGTGATGACCCGGGACAGATGAACACTGAAGCTTTCTTT.

This clonotype turned up a few times. The CDR3 bases are TGTGCCAGCAGCTATTCTCTAGAAGGCCAGCGGGGTAGTAATGAGCAGTTCTTC. The encoded protein is CASSYSLEGQRGSNEQFF. The chain joins TRBV28 to TRBJ2-1, with TRBD2 identical over 7 bases. The ends lost 6 bases at V and 7 bases at J; junction bases unmatched: 21. The CDR3 is 18 residues long. The germline V gene encodes CDR1 MDHEN and CDR2 SYDVKM.

There are a few counts of this clonotype. The rearrangement uses TRBV11-2 and TRBJ1-2; D remains unclear. This CDR3 contains 12 residues. V lost 5 bases to trimming and J lost 8 bases, with 12 bases between them. CDR1 SGHAT and CDR2 FQNNGV come from the germline V gene. The CDR3 sequence is CASSPFPGGYTF. CDR3 coding DNA: TGTGCCAGCAGCCCCTTTCCGGGCGGCTACACCTTC.

The chain has TRBV6-5 and TRBJ1-2; perhaps TRBD1 as D (5 bases). CDR1 and CDR2 (germline): MNHEY, SVGAGI. The CDR3 totals 13 residues. V lost 2 bases, J lost 7 bases, and 11 bases lay in between. This chain's CDR3 is CASSYSRVRGYTF. CDR3 sequence (DNA): TGTGCCAGCAGTTACAGCAGGGTTCGTGGCTACACCTTC.

This clonotype came up many times. The chain joins TRBV6-1 to TRBJ2-1; TRBD1 agrees at 12 bases. Germline V gene data show CDR1 as MNHNS and CDR2 as SASEGT. V gave up 7 bases and J gave up 3 bases; unmatched junction bases: 4. The CDR3 spans 15 residues. CDR3 region: CASIGTGGVYNEQFF. DNA of the CDR3: TGTGCCAGCATCGGGACAGGGGGCGTCTACAATGAGCAGTTCTTC.

This clonotype was recorded at least ten times. The chain links TRBV5-1 to TRBJ2-1; TRBD2 is a possible D gene (6 bases). This CDR3 is 15 amino acids long. Deletions cut 4 bases from V and 1 base from J, with 12 bases between. Germline-derived CDR1 and CDR2 are SGHRS and YFSETQ. The CDR3 coding sequence is TGCGCCAGCAGCACCGCCGGGGGTTCCTACAATGAGCAGTTCTTC. Translating gives CASSTAGGSYNEQFF.

This clonotype was seen many times. The genes are TRBV4-3 and TRBJ2-5; D is unresolved. Trimming removed 0 bases at V and 2 bases at J, with 10 bases between. Germline V lookup: CDR1 LGHNA, CDR2 YSLEER. The CDR3 is made up of 15 amino acids. The CDR3 protein is CASSQDWAGQETQYF. CDR3 coding DNA: TGCGCCAGCAGCCAAGATTGGGCAGGTCAAGAGACCCAGTACTTC.

This chain joins TRBV10-3 and TRBJ1-1; D perhaps matches TRBD1 (6 bases). V lost 3 bases, J lost 10 bases, and 18 bases lay in between. The CDR3 has 14 residues. Germline CDR1 is ENHRY and CDR2 is SYGVKD. CDR3 in amino acids: CAISEGPAGEGAFF. The CDR3 nucleotides read TGTGCCATCAGTGAAGGTCCGGCAGGGGAGGGAGCTTTCTTT.

This clonotype came up a few times. The chain links TRBV6-2 or TRBV6-3 to TRBJ2-1; D not certain. This CDR3 comprises 11 residues. V lost 6 bases and J lost 8, with 8 bases in between. Germline V lookup: CDR1 MNHEY, CDR2 SVGEGT. This CDR3 reads CASSLGYEQFF. The CDR3 coding sequence is TGTGCCAGCAGCCTGGGCTATGAGCAGTTCTTC.

The chain carries TRBV15 and TRBJ2-3; no definite D call. Germline CDR1 and CDR2: LNHNV and YYDKDF (reference sequence). Trimming cost V 1 base and J 2 bases, with 10 bases left between them. The CDR3 has 15 amino acids. CDR3 DNA sequence: TGTGCCACCAGCAGAGTGGTTGGGTACACAGATACGCAGTATTTT. It is translated as CATSRVVGYTDTQYF.

This clonotype was seen more than once but under ten times. The rearrangement uses TRBV7-9 and TRBJ2-3; a possible D gene is TRBD2 (5 bases). V lost 7 bases to trimming and J lost 3 bases, with 11 bases between them. The CDR3 spans 13 residues. CDR1 and CDR2 (germline): SEHNR, FQNEAQ (reference sequence). The CDR3 loop reads CASTSGETDTQYF. The CDR3 DNA is TGTGCCAGCACCTCCGGGGAAACAGATACGCAGTATTTT.

This clonotype was detected only a few times. The CDR3 bases are TGTGCCAGCAGACAGGCCCCGAAGGATGAGCAGTTCTTC. As protein: CASRQAPKDEQFF. V is TRBV11-2 and J is TRBJ2-1; D possibly corresponds to TRBD1 (5 bases). The CDR3 is made up of 13 amino acids. V lost 6 bases, J lost 8 bases, and 14 bases lay in between. In germline, CDR1 is SGHAT, CDR2 FQNNGV.

The chain has TRBV3-1 and TRBJ2-5; D call uncertain. Trimming shortened V by 0 bases and J by 3 bases, and 11 bases separated the two germline ends. The CDR3 is made up of 15 amino acids. CDR1 LGHDT and CDR2 YNNKEL come from the germline V gene (reference sequence). CDR3 sequence reads: CASSQDPGKKETQYF. In nucleotides, the CDR3 is TGTGCCAGCAGCCAAGATCCCGGAAAAAAAGAGACCCAGTACTTC.

This clonotype was observed at least ten times. The rearrangement joins TRBV9 to TRBJ1-5, with D hard to call. V was trimmed by 3 bases and J by 5 bases, leaving 15 bases between them. CDR3 length: 15 amino acids. CDR1 is SGDLS, CDR2 YYNGEE, per germline. CDR3 in DNA: TGTGCCAGCAGCGGACATGCGGGTTTCGATCAGCCCCAGCATTTT. Translation gives CASSGHAGFDQPQHF.

This clonotype was counted ten times or more. The chain combines TRBV10-3 with TRBJ1-6; TRBD1 aligns across 8 bases. CDR1 ENHRY and CDR2 SYGVKD come from the germline V gene. V dropped 1 base and J dropped 3; count of bases not matched to a gene: 5. The CDR3 runs 17 residues. CDR3: CAISEWAGGSYNSPLHF. The CDR3 nucleotides read TGTGCCATCAGTGAGTGGGCAGGGGGCAGCTATAATTCACCCCTCCACTTT.

In this sample, this clonotype turned up a few times. The chain has TRBV6-2 or TRBV6-3 and TRBJ2-3; TRBD1 is a possible D gene (6 bases). Germline V gene data show CDR1 as MNHEY and CDR2 as SVGEGT. The V end lost 4 bases, the J end lost 3 bases, and 14 bases lay between the germline ends. The CDR3 loop spans 15 amino acids. CDR3 sequence: CASSFQGKGTDTQYF. Here the CDR3 DNA reads TGTGCCAGCAGTTTCCAGGGGAAGGGGACAGATACGCAGTATTTT.

This clonotype was counted only a few times. The chain is built from TRBV6-6 and TRBJ2-7, with D perhaps matching TRBD1 or TRBD2 (6 bases each). CDR1 and CDR2 from the germline V gene are MNHNY and SVGAGI (reference sequence). Trimming took off 5 bases at V and 6 bases at J, with 20 bases between the two ends. The length of the CDR3 is 15 residues. In DNA form, the CDR3 reads TGTGCCAGCAGTCTGAACAGGGACCGGGGGTCCGAGCAGTACTTC. Its translation is CASSLNRDRGSEQYF.